Listed below are T cell receptor beta chains from one sample, sequenced in a study of blood T cell repertoires in COVID-19. TCRdb's table, derived via immunoSEQ multiplex PCR, lists solely in-frame clones and lacks some. The sample lists about 350,000 clones; roughly 89% were seen once. Sample: peripheral blood. All receptors come from a woman aged 55-69 years with COVID-19, enrolled during active disease. CDR3s include the opening cysteine and the closing phenylalanine or tryptophan. A D gene is named only where the DNA matches it firmly. For some rows the clone size is stated as once, few or many, or as a class when expanded; others skip it.

TRBV6-5,TRBJ1-1,.,.,CASSRDITEAFF,TGTGCCAGCAGTCGGGACATCACTGAAGCTTTCTTT
TRBV27,TRBJ1-5,.,.,CASSFGNQPQHF,TGTGCCAGCAGTTTCGGCAATCAGCCCCAGCATTTT
TRBV6-1,TRBJ1-2,few,.,CASSETQGNYGYTF,TGTGCCAGCAGTGAAACCCAGGGGAACTATGGCTACACCTTC
TRBV19,TRBJ2-7,once,.,CASSATSYEQYF,TGTGCCAGTAGTGCGACAAGCTACGAGCAGTACTTC
TRBV20-1,TRBJ1-2,once,.,CSAPWENGYTF,TGCAGTGCCCCCTGGGAGAATGGCTACACCTTC
TRBV20-1,TRBJ1-3,.,.,CSASSGLFGSGNTIYF,TGCAGTGCTAGTTCGGGGTTGTTCGGCTCTGGAAACACCATATATTTT
TRBV15,TRBJ2-1,.,TRBD2,CATSRRGRTYNEQFF,TGTGCCACCAGCAGGCGGGGGAGGACCTACAATGAGCAGTTCTTC
TRBV5-8,TRBJ1-4,once,.,CASSPPGLKNEKLFF,TGTGCCAGCAGCCCTCCGGGACTGAAGAATGAAAAACTGTTTTTT
TRBV11-2,TRBJ2-7,.,TRBD2,CASRPWSAGGSYEQYF,TGTGCCAGCAGGCCGTGGAGCGCGGGGGGCTCCTACGAGCAGTACTTC
TRBV5-4,TRBJ1-2,.,TRBD1,CASSITGDGYTF,TGTGCCAGCAGCATAACAGGGGATGGCTACACCTTC
TRBV12-5,TRBJ1-1,.,.,CASALGQGSNTEAFF,TGTGCTAGTGCCTTGGGGCAGGGATCGAACACTGAAGCTTTCTTT
TRBV3-1/TRBV3-2,TRBJ2-2,.,TRBD2,CASSQAGLAAGELFF,TGTGCCAGCAGCCAAGCCGGACTAGCGGCCGGGGAGCTGTTTTTT
TRBV5-1,TRBJ2-5,.,TRBD1,CASSLVSGAQGDQYF,TGCGCCAGCAGCTTGGTTTCAGGGGCCCAGGGGGACCAGTACTTC
TRBV5-5,TRBJ1-2,once,.,CASSPEGGTNYGYTF,TGTGCCAGCAGCCCGGAGGGAGGGACAAACTATGGCTACACCTTC
TRBV5-1,TRBJ2-1,once,TRBD1,CASSYRGRDNEQFF,TGCGCCAGCAGCTACAGGGGGCGGGACAATGAGCAGTTCTTC
TRBV5-1,TRBJ1-5,.,.,CASSPVPGDSNQPQHF,TGCGCCAGCAGCCCAGTACCGGGGGATAGCAATCAGCCCCAGCATTTT